The clone carrying this TCR beta chain was seen once. The entry originates in a study of CD8 T cells in Susac syndrome. This CDR3 region has 11 residues. Trimming shortened V by 4 bases and J by 1 base, and 4 bases separated the two germline ends. The V gene's germline CDR1 is DFQATT and CDR2 SNEGSKA (reference sequence). With random hexamers, reverse transcription was performed on roughly 0.5 to 1 ug of RNA. TCRdb fed the immunoSEQ multiplex PCR reads into MiXCR, producing one record per CDR3 protein. Counted here are under 200,000 distinct CDR3 sequences, roughly 92% occurring once; the ten biggest clones make up 0.1%.

The chain employs TRBV20-1 and TRBJ2-5; no clear D gene. Material for sequencing was CD4+ T cells from PBMCs. This sequence was found in a human donor in good health. DNA of the CDR3: TGCAGTGCTAACCTCCAAGAGACCCAGTACTTC. Translating it yields CSANLQETQYF.